A selection of T cell receptor beta chains follows, all from one sample in a study of cytomegalovirus exposure and HLA in healthy donors. The assay was immunoSEQ multiplex PCR, and TCRdb's table has in-frame clones only and misses some. Of roughly 120,000 clones detected, about 70% appear once; the ten largest clones hold 0.87%. Input material: PBMCs. These receptors came from a woman aged 30 to 39 in good health and CMV-seronegative. The CDR3 runs from the conserved cysteine through the conserved F or W. D genes are given only for firm matches. Not all rows give a size; the values are once, few, many and, for expanded clones, a class.

D gene,V gene,J gene,CDR3 length,clone size,CDR3 DNA,CDR3 protein
TRBD1,TRBV30,TRBJ2-7,12,NA,TGTGCCTGGAACAGGGGAGTAGACGAGCAGTACTTC,CAWNRGVDEQYF
NA,TRBV5-1,TRBJ1-2,16,NA,TGCGCCAGCAGCCTAATAGGACAGCCGGGAGGCTATGGCTACACCTTC,CASSLIGQPGGYGYTF
NA,TRBV27,TRBJ2-7,16,NA,TGTGCCAGCAGTTTATCGATTGCGGGGAGCTCCTACGAGCAGTACTTC,CASSLSIAGSSYEQYF
TRBD2,TRBV7-2,TRBJ2-3,14,few,TGTGCCAGCCGGAGCGGGACGGGCACAGATACGCAGTATTTT,CASRSGTGTDTQYF
NA,TRBV5-1,TRBJ2-7,14,NA,TGCGCCAGCAGCTTGGCGCCTAGCTCCTACGAGCAGTACTTC,CASSLAPSSYEQYF
TRBD1,TRBV4-1,TRBJ1-1,14,NA,TGCGCCAGCACCCTCGGACAGGGTAACACTGAAGCTTTCTTT,CASTLGQGNTEAFF
NA,TRBV7-3,TRBJ2-5,14,NA,TGTGCCAGCAGCTTATGGGCCAAACAAGAGACCCAGTACTTC,CASSLWAKQETQYF
NA,TRBV7-2,TRBJ1-4,14,NA,TGTGCCAGCAGCCTAACTACGCGAAATGAAAAACTGTTTTTT,CASSLTTRNEKLFF
TRBD1,TRBV4-3,TRBJ2-2,16,NA,TGCGCCAGCAGCCAAGGCCAGGGGGCGTTTACCGGGGAGCTGTTTTTT,CASSQGQGAFTGELFF
TRBD1,TRBV2,TRBJ2-1,15,NA,TGTGCCAGCAGTCTACAGGGGGCCTCCTACAATGAGCAGTTCTTC,CASSLQGASYNEQFF
NA,TRBV6-1,TRBJ1-2,14,NA,TGTGCCACCCGACCTTCGGGGGAGGGCTATGGCTACACCTTC,CATRPSGEGYGYTF
TRBD1,TRBV25-1,TRBJ2-5,15,NA,TGTGCCAGCAGTGAATTCGAGGGGGCAGGAGAGACCCAGTACTTC,CASSEFEGAGETQYF
NA,TRBV6-5,TRBJ1-6,15,NA,TGTGCCAGCAGTTACGGAGGGTCCAATAATTCACCCCTCCACTTT,CASSYGGSNNSPLHF
NA,TRBV4-1,TRBJ2-1,17,once,TGCGCCAGCAGCCAAGACATGACAGACAGCTCCTACAATGAGCAGTTCTTC,CASSQDMTDSSYNEQFF
NA,TRBV29-1,TRBJ1-2,14,NA,TGCAGCGTTGAGGGATGGGTATCAGGGGTTGGCTACACCTTC,CSVEGWVSGVGYTF
TRBD1,TRBV6-5,TRBJ1-4,14,NA,TGTGCCAGCAGTCCGGACAGGGGGAGAGAAAAACTGTTTTTT,CASSPDRGREKLFF
NA,TRBV2,TRBJ2-7,15,NA,TGTGCCAGCAGGGAAGACGGCCTAGCAGGCTACGAGCAGTACTTC,CASREDGLAGYEQYF
NA,TRBV25-1,TRBJ2-7,15,few,TGTGCCAGCAGTGAAGGCCAGCCAGGGAACTACGAGCAGTACTTC,CASSEGQPGNYEQYF
TRBD1,TRBV7-2,TRBJ1-5,14,few,TGTGCCAGCAGCCGGGACAGCCTTAATCAGCCCCAGCATTTT,CASSRDSLNQPQHF
NA,TRBV7-8,TRBJ1-2,15,NA,TGTGCCAGCAGCTTAGTAGGGGCAGGGATAGATGGCTACACCTTC,CASSLVGAGIDGYTF
NA,TRBV11-2,TRBJ1-1,14,NA,TGTGCCAGCAGGCGCCGAGACACTAACACTGAAGCTTTCTTT,CASRRRDTNTEAFF
NA,TRBV6-6,TRBJ2-5,15,NA,TGTGCCAGCAGCAACTCGCAACTAAAACAAGAGACCCAGTACTTC,CASSNSQLKQETQYF
NA,TRBV5-1,TRBJ2-1,16,NA,TGCGCCAGCAGCGACGACAGGAAGGCTATGCGGAATGAGCAGTTCTTC,CASSDDRKAMRNEQFF
NA,TRBV5-1,TRBJ2-3,16,NA,TGCGCCAGCAGCCCTAGCGCGGGACCGCTCACAGATACGCAGTATTTT,CASSPSAGPLTDTQYF
TRBD1,TRBV25-1,TRBJ1-6,16,few,TGTGCCAGCAGTGAATTTCAGACAGGGAGTAATTCACCCCTCCACTTT,CASSEFQTGSNSPLHF
NA,TRBV11-3,TRBJ1-1,14,once,TGTGCCAGCAGCCACTCCCAGTCAGGTGGTGAAGCTTTCTTT,CASSHSQSGGEAFF
NA,TRBV29-1,TRBJ2-3,14,NA,TGCAGCATCAGGGGGCGACTAGCATCAGATACGCAGTATTTT,CSIRGRLASDTQYF
NA,TRBV27,TRBJ1-2,12,NA,TGTGCCACCTTTTCCGGGTACTATGGCTACACCTTC,CATFSGYYGYTF
NA,TRBV7-9,TRBJ1-1,15,NA,TGTGCCAGCAGCCCTAGAGGCATGCGCTCGAATGAAGCTTTCTTT,CASSPRGMRSNEAFF
NA,TRBV30,TRBJ1-2,13,NA,TGTGCCTGGTCACGCGAGGGTCGACGCGGCTACACCTTC,CAWSREGRRGYTF
TRBD1,TRBV15,TRBJ1-3,15,NA,TGTGCCACCAGCAGAGAAGGACAGGGGTGGAACACCATATATTTT,CATSREGQGWNTIYF
TRBD1,TRBV7-9,TRBJ1-1,15,NA,TGTGCCAGCAGCCAGACCGGGACAGGGGACACTGAAGCTTTCTTT,CASSQTGTGDTEAFF
TRBD2,TRBV2,TRBJ2-2,13,NA,TGTGCCAGCAGCTGGACTAGCGCCGGGGAGCTGTTTTTT,CASSWTSAGELFF
NA,TRBV2,TRBJ2-7,12,NA,TGTGCCAGCAGTGGTGAGGAGAACGAGCAGTACTTC,CASSGEENEQYF
NA,TRBV4-3,TRBJ2-3,13,NA,TGCGCCAGCAGCCAAGTTACGGGAGATACGCAGTATTTT,CASSQVTGDTQYF
TRBD1,TRBV9,TRBJ1-1,14,NA,TGTGCCAGCAGCGTAGAACAGGGGAGAGGTGAAGCTTTCTTT,CASSVEQGRGEAFF
TRBD1,TRBV29-1,TRBJ1-2,15,NA,TGCAGCGTTGAAGATGACAGGGGGATCCACTATGGCTACACCTTC,CSVEDDRGIHYGYTF
NA,TRBV7-2,TRBJ1-2,13,NA,TGTGCCAGCAGGTCAGGGATGGGCTATGGCTACACCTTC,CASRSGMGYGYTF
TRBD1,TRBV2,TRBJ1-3,15,NA,TGTGCCAGCAGATCCGGGACAGCCTCTGGAAACACCATATATTTT,CASRSGTASGNTIYF
TRBD1,TRBV29-1,TRBJ1-2,14,NA,TGCAGCGTTGAATACCAGACAGGGGGGGATGGCTACACCTTC,CSVEYQTGGDGYTF
NA,TRBV28,TRBJ2-7,14,NA,TGTGCCAGCAGTTTATTGTGGCAGGGTCACGAGCAGTACTTC,CASSLLWQGHEQYF
TRBD1,TRBV6-1,TRBJ2-7,19,NA,TGTGCCAGCAGTGAAGCCCGGACAGGGGTCGTAAGTATCCCCTACGAGCAGTACTTC,CASSEARTGVVSIPYEQYF
TRBD1,TRBV19,TRBJ1-1,15,few,TGTGCCAGTAGTAGCCGGACAGGGGGAAACACTGAAGCTTTCTTT,CASSSRTGGNTEAFF
NA,TRBV2,TRBJ1-6,15,NA,TGTGCCAGCAGTGGGGAGGAGCTCGGGGCTTCACCCCTCCACTTT,CASSGEELGASPLHF
TRBD1,TRBV7-9,TRBJ2-7,13,few,TGTGCCAGCAGCTATGGGACAGGGAGGGTGCAGTACTTC,CASSYGTGRVQYF
NA,TRBV18,TRBJ2-1,15,once,TGTGCCAGCTCATCCTATACCCTGGACGCAGCGGGGCAGTTCTTC,CASSSYTLDAAGQFF
NA,TRBV7-9,TRBJ1-3,14,NA,TGTGCCAGCCCGAATCGTGAGACTGGAAACACCATATATTTT,CASPNRETGNTIYF
TRBD2,TRBV6-5,TRBJ2-7,15,few,TGTGCCAGCAGTCTGAACGGGGGGTCGACTAGGGAGCAGTACTTC,CASSLNGGSTREQYF
NA,TRBV4-3,TRBJ2-5,15,few,TGCGCCAGCAGCCAAGATTGGCGGGCCCAAGAGACCCAGTACTTC,CASSQDWRAQETQYF
NA,TRBV2,TRBJ2-2,14,few,TGTGCCACCCGCCGGACTACAAACACCGGGGAGCTGTTTTTT,CATRRTTNTGELFF
TRBD1,TRBV6-4,TRBJ1-1,14,NA,TGTGCCAGCAGAGCCAGACAGGGGGGTACTGAAGCTTTCTTT,CASRARQGGTEAFF